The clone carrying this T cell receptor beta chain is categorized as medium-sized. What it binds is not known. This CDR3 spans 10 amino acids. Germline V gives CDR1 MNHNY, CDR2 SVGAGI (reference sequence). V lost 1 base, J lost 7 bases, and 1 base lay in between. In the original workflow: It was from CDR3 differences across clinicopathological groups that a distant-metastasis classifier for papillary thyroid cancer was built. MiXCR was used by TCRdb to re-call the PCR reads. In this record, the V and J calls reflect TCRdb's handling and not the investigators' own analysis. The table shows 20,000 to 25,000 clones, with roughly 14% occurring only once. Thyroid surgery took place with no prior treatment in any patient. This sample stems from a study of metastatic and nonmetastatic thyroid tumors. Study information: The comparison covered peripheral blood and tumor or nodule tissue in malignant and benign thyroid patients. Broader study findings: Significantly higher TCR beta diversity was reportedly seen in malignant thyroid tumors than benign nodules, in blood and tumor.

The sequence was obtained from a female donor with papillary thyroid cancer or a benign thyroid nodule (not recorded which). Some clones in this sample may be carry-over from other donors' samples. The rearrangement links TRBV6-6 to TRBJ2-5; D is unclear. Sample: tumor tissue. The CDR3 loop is CASSYWTQYF. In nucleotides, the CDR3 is TGTGCCAGCAGTTACTGGACCCAGTACTTC.